Listed here are 6 T cell receptor beta chains from one sample, sequenced in a study of T cell responses to AZD1222 COVID-19 vaccine. Some clones are missing from TCRdb's copy, which holds only in-frame ones; the method was immunoSEQ multiplex PCR. The sample has over 65,000 clones, approximately 90% seen once. Sequencing was performed on peripheral blood, taken 28 days after the second AZD1222 dose. The origin of the receptors is an adult who received the AZD1222 COVID-19 vaccine.

The chain has TRBV6-6 and TRBJ2-7, with D possibly called TRBD1 or TRBD2 (5 bases each). Germline loops: CDR1 MNHNY, CDR2 SVGAGI (reference sequence). V was pared by 4 bases and J by 5 bases, with 18 bases between. This CDR3 has 15 residues. The CDR3 nucleotides are TGTGCCAGCAGTTTGACGGGACCAGCAAGCCACGAGCAGTACTTC. It encodes CASSLTGPASHEQYF.

J is TRBJ2-7 and V is TRBV6-1; D may be TRBD2 (5 bases). Germline assignment: CDR1 MNHNS and CDR2 SASEGT. CDR3 length equals 14 residues. The ends were cut back, 2 bases at V and 5 bases at J, with 13 bases in the middle. The CDR3 reads CASSESNKRNEQYF. CDR3 bases: TGTGCCAGCAGTGAATCCAACAAGCGGAACGAGCAGTACTTC.

With regard to this clone: A junction boundary mismatches the germline segment, possibly from a read error. V usage is TRBV7-7 and J usage is TRBJ2-5; D perhaps matches TRBD1 (6 bases). Germline V gene data show CDR1 as SSHAT and CDR2 as FNYEAQ (reference sequence). This CDR3 region has 14 residues. The CDR3 region has the DNA TGTGCTAGCAGCGCAACAGGGCGACAAGAGACCCAGTACTTC. Its protein is CASSATGRQETQYF.

The chain uses TRBV4-2 and TRBJ1-1; D call uncertain. This CDR3 is 17 amino acids long. Trimming removed 2 bases from V and 1 base from J, with 17 bases in between. CDR1 is LGHNA, CDR2 YNFKEQ, per germline. Written as DNA, the CDR3 is TGTGCCAGCAGCCAACCAACGCCCTCGCAGAGGAACACTGAAGCTTTCTTT. The encoded protein is CASSQPTPSQRNTEAFF.

This sequence joins TRBV7-2 and TRBJ1-2, with D possibly matching TRBD1 (5 bases). Germline values: CDR1 SGHTA, CDR2 FQGNSA. V gave up 3 bases and J gave up 3 bases, with 8 bases separating them. CDR3 length equals 13 residues. The CDR3 is CASSLGDDYGYTF. The CDR3 DNA reads TGTGCCAGCAGCTTGGGGGATGACTATGGCTACACCTTC.

About this clone itself: Other DNA sequences in the same sample also yield this CDR3. This chain connects TRBV3-1 (or the pseudogene TRBV3-2) to TRBJ2-7; D uncertain. The CDR3 totals 11 residues. Per the germline V gene, CDR1 is LGHDT and CDR2 is YNNKEL (reference sequence). Between the trimmed V and J ends, which lost 4 bases and 0 bases, there was a span of 1 base. CDR3 coding DNA: TGTGCCAGCAGCCTCTCCTACGAGCAGTACTTC. Protein product: CASSLSYEQYF.